This is a list of T cell receptor beta chains from one sample in a study of blood T cell repertoires in COVID-19. The repertoire was sequenced with immunoSEQ multiplex PCR; TCRdb's copy has only in-frame clones and lacks some. The sample has almost 200,000 clones, around 85% seen once; the top ten hold roughly 0.91%. Material: peripheral blood. Every receptor here comes from a man aged 55-75 years with COVID-19, enrolled during active disease. CDR3s include the opening cysteine and the closing phenylalanine or tryptophan. The D gene is left open where the match is weak. Clone size appears in some rows only: once, few, many, or a class for an expanded clone.

TRBJ1-1,NA,NA,TRBV30,TGTGCCTGGAGTGTACAAGGTATGGGGAAGGCAAGGGGCACTGAAGCTTTCTTT,CAWSVQGMGKARGTEAFF
TRBJ1-1,NA,few,TRBV30,TGTGCCTGGAGTCGTCTATCGAACACTGAAGCTTTCTTT,CAWSRLSNTEAFF
TRBJ2-7,TRBD1,NA,TRBV5-1,TGCGCCAGCAGCTCGAGACAGGGGGCTCCCGAGCAGTACTTC,CASSSRQGAPEQYF
TRBJ1-3,NA,NA,TRBV5-1,TGCGCCAGCAGCCTACAGGGTGTCTCTGGAAACACCATATATTTT,CASSLQGVSGNTIYF
TRBJ2-7,NA,NA,TRBV2,TGTGCCAGCAACCGGGACAAACACTACGAGCAGTACTTC,CASNRDKHYEQYF
TRBJ1-2,NA,NA,TRBV9,TGTGCCAGCAGCGTAGACGCAGGGTTAAACTATGGCTACACCTTC,CASSVDAGLNYGYTF
TRBJ2-1,NA,NA,TRBV15,TGTGCCACCGAACGGGGGGCCGTCAGCTCCTACAATGAGCAGTTCTTC,CATERGAVSSYNEQFF
TRBJ1-2,NA,NA,TRBV27,TGTGCCAGCAGTACAAGCAGGGTAGCTAACTATGGCTACACCTTC,CASSTSRVANYGYTF
TRBJ1-1,NA,NA,TRBV11-3,TGTGCCAGCAGCTTGGGGGCGAGGAACACTGAAGCTTTCTTT,CASSLGARNTEAFF
TRBJ2-5,NA,NA,TRBV7-3,TGTGCCAGCAGCCCTACCTATGACAGGCAAGAGACCCAGTACTTC,CASSPTYDRQETQYF
TRBJ1-5,TRBD1,NA,TRBV20-1,TGCAGTGCTAGTAAGGGAGGGACAGGCTATAGCAATCAGCCCCAGCATTTT,CSASKGGTGYSNQPQHF
TRBJ1-4,NA,NA,TRBV9,TGTGCCAGCAGCGTAGGGGGAGGGGACGAAAAACTGTTTTTT,CASSVGGGDEKLFF
TRBJ2-1,NA,once,TRBV2,TGTGCCAGCAGTGTACGGTATGAGCAGTTCTTC,CASSVRYEQFF
TRBJ1-3,NA,NA,TRBV11-2,TGTGCCAGCAGCTTATCCCCTCGGGGGACTTTGAGAGGAAACACCATATATTTT,CASSLSPRGTLRGNTIYF
TRBJ2-1,NA,NA,TRBV3-1/TRBV3-2,TGTGCCAGCAGCCAAGACAGGGTGGGTGAGCAGTTCTTC,CASSQDRVGEQFF
TRBJ1-1,NA,NA,TRBV19,TGTGCCAGTAGTATGAGGCGCAGCAACCTTGAAGCTTTCTTT,CASSMRRSNLEAFF
TRBJ1-3,NA,NA,TRBV30,TGTGCCTGGAGCATTGGAGGGACCTCTGGAAACACCATATATTTT,CAWSIGGTSGNTIYF
TRBJ1-5,NA,NA,TRBV30,TGTGCCTGGAGTGCGGACTTTAATCAGCCCCAGCATTTT,CAWSADFNQPQHF
TRBJ1-1,TRBD1,NA,TRBV5-1,TGCGCCAGCAGTGCAGGGGGTAGCACTGAAGCTTTCTTT,CASSAGGSTEAFF
TRBJ1-4,TRBD1,NA,TRBV28,TGTGCCAGCAGTTTCCCGGACAGGAATGAAAAACTGTTTTTT,CASSFPDRNEKLFF
TRBJ1-5,NA,NA,TRBV30,TGTGCCTGGAGTACAAGGGAGAATCAGCCCCAGCATTTT,CAWSTRENQPQHF
TRBJ1-2,TRBD1,NA,TRBV28,TGTGCCAGCAGTTTTAAGGGACAGGGGGCGCGTTATGGCTACACCTTC,CASSFKGQGARYGYTF
TRBJ1-5,NA,few,TRBV4-2,TGTGCCAGCAGCCAAGATTCGGGTGAGCCCCAGCATTTT,CASSQDSGEPQHF
TRBJ2-7,NA,NA,TRBV13,TGTGCCAGCAGCCCAGGGCAGATAACCTACGAGCAGTACTTC,CASSPGQITYEQYF
TRBJ2-7,TRBD1,NA,TRBV30,TGTGCCTGGATGCTCCTCCGGACAGGGGCCCCCTACGAGCAGTACTTC,CAWMLLRTGAPYEQYF
TRBJ2-7,NA,NA,TRBV5-4,TGTGCCAGCAGTTCGCGCGACGGGACCTACGAGCAGTACTTC,CASSSRDGTYEQYF
TRBJ1-4,TRBD1,NA,TRBV4-1,TGCGCCAGCAGCCAAGACCGTGACAGGGGCCGGGAAAAACTGTTTTTT,CASSQDRDRGREKLFF
TRBJ1-1,NA,few,TRBV27,TGTGCCAGCAGTCCCGGGACAACCCACAACCTACCGGGGGCTTTCTTT,CASSPGTTHNLPGAFF
TRBJ2-1,NA,NA,TRBV19,TGTGCCAGTAGTACCGGGATGGTCCTCAATGAGCAGTTCTTC,CASSTGMVLNEQFF
TRBJ1-1,NA,NA,TRBV10-1,TGCGCCAGCAGTCGGAAAGGGGGGGCTGAAGCTTTCTTT,CASSRKGGAEAFF
TRBJ1-1,NA,NA,TRBV10-3,TGTGCCATCAGTGAGTCCACGGTGAACACTGAAGCTTTCTTT,CAISESTVNTEAFF
TRBJ1-5,NA,NA,TRBV19,TGTGCCAGTAGTAGGGAGTTTAGCAATCAGCCCCAGCATTTT,CASSREFSNQPQHF
TRBJ1-3,TRBD1,NA,TRBV6-6,TGTGCCAGCAGTTACTCTAATACAGGGGGAGGAAACACCATATATTTT,CASSYSNTGGGNTIYF
TRBJ1-5,TRBD1,NA,TRBV19,TGTGCCAGTAGCCCGGGACAGGGGTTTTATAGCAATCAGCCCCAGCATTTT,CASSPGQGFYSNQPQHF
TRBJ2-1,TRBD2,NA,TRBV5-6,TGTGCCAGCAGCTTGGCCCTACGACTAGCGGACCTTTCCTACAATGAGCAGTTCTTC,CASSLALRLADLSYNEQFF
TRBJ1-2,TRBD1,few,TRBV19,TGTGCCAGTAGTCCCCCGACAGGGGGCGACTATGGCTACACCTTC,CASSPPTGGDYGYTF
TRBJ1-5,NA,once,TRBV5-5,TGTGCCAGCAGCTTGGAGGCACCTAGGAGTCAGCCCCAGCATTTT,CASSLEAPRSQPQHF
TRBJ2-7,NA,NA,TRBV4-2,TGTGCCAGCAGCCCCAGGGGGCGGGAGGGCCAGGGCTACGAGCAGTACTTC,CASSPRGREGQGYEQYF
TRBJ1-2,TRBD1,NA,TRBV4-1,TGCGCCAGCAGCCAAGGGGACAGGGGAGGCAGGGGCTACACCTTC,CASSQGDRGGRGYTF
TRBJ2-1,NA,NA,TRBV29-1,TGCAGCGTTGCACAGGATAATTCCTACAATGAGCAGTTCTTC,CSVAQDNSYNEQFF
TRBJ1-6,TRBD1,NA,TRBV4-1,TGCGCCAGCAGCGGACAGGGAAGGGGGATTTCACCCCTCCACTTT,CASSGQGRGISPLHF
TRBJ1-6,TRBD1,NA,TRBV27,TGTGCCAGCAGCACAAGGGGGCAGGTCGAAAATTCACCCCTCCACTTT,CASSTRGQVENSPLHF
TRBJ2-1,NA,NA,TRBV12-5,TGTGCTAGTGTCGGGGGTACTTCCTACAATGAGCAGTTCTTC,CASVGGTSYNEQFF